The 29 T cell receptor beta chains reported below all come from one sample, sequenced in a study of T cells in Graves' hyperthyroidism and ophthalmopathy. Researchers amplified the TCR beta CDR3 regions from RNA transcripts. The TCR CDR3 first-round RT-PCR relied on the HTBI primer set. TCRdb reprocessed the multiplex PCR reads with MiXCR, giving one entry per CDR3 protein. This sample carries nearly 250,000 distinct CDR3 sequences, over 15% of them seen once, and the ten largest clones take around 28%. The sample comprised blood. These receptors were obtained from a woman younger than 30 with Graves' ophthalmopathy.

In this sample, this clonotype turned up many times. The chain links TRBV30 to TRBJ1-2; D not resolved. Germline V gene data show CDR1 as GTSNPN and CDR2 as SVGIG (reference sequence). V lost 0 bases and J lost 5, with 7 bases in between. The CDR3 extends over 12 amino acids. The CDR3 sequence: CAWSVLGYGYTF. CDR3 nucleotide sequence: TGTGCCTGGAGTGTTTTAGGTTATGGCTACACCTTC.

This clonotype has at least ten counts. The rearrangement links TRBV19 to TRBJ2-1, with 8 bases that match TRBD2. The germline gives CDR1 LNHDA, CDR2 SQIVND (reference sequence). This CDR3 contains 15 residues. The V and J ends lost 5 bases and 6 bases, in that order; junction bases with no gene match: 9. The CDR3 sequence: CASSPGLGRFNEQFF. CDR3 DNA: TGTGCCAGTAGTCCGGGACTAGGGAGGTTCAATGAGCAGTTCTTC.

This clonotype was seen many times. This chain connects TRBV10-3 to TRBJ2-1; TRBD2 agrees at 11 bases. J gave up 7 bases and V 5 bases, and 7 bases lay outside the gene matches. The CDR3 spans 15 residues. In germline, CDR1 is ENHRY, CDR2 SYGVKD. As DNA, the CDR3 is TGTGCCATCAGTCAACTAGCGGGGGCTAATAATGAGCAGTTCTTC. Its translation is CAISQLAGANNEQFF.

This clonotype has at least ten counts. The V call is TRBV5-1, the J call TRBJ1-1; 7 nucleotides agree with TRBD1. Trimming took 0 bases from V and 5 from J; bases not matched to a gene: 4. Per the germline V gene, CDR1 is SGHRS and CDR2 is YFSETQ. The CDR3 runs 14 residues. CDR3 in amino acids: CASSLGQGSTEAFF. The CDR3, as DNA: TGCGCCAGCAGCTTGGGACAGGGTAGTACTGAAGCTTTCTTT.

This clonotype showed up many times. V gene TRBV9 combines with J gene TRBJ2-5, with 9 bases fitting TRBD1. The junction had 2 bases not matched to a gene; V was cut back by 0 bases and J by 5 bases. This CDR3 is 14 amino acids long. Germline V lookup: CDR1 SGDLS, CDR2 YYNGEE. The CDR3, as DNA: TGTGCCAGCAGCGTAGGGGACAGGGCGGAGACCCAGTACTTC. Protein product: CASSVGDRAETQYF. Looking up the rest from reference TRBV9 and TRBJ2-5 gives the full variable domain: DSGVTQTPKHLITATGQRVTLRCSPRSGDLSVYWYQQSLDQGLQFLIQYYNGEERAKGNILERFSAQQFPDLHSELNLSSLELGDSALYFCASSVGDRAETQYFGPGTRLLVL.

This rearrangement joins TRBV28 to TRBJ1-1, with 10 bases lining up with TRBD1. The germline V gene encodes CDR1 MDHEN and CDR2 SYDVKM. The junction had 21 bases not matched to a gene; V was cut back by 8 bases and J by 0 bases. This CDR3 is 20 amino acids long. As DNA, the CDR3 is TGTGCCAGCTACCCGCATTGGGACAGGGGACCTCCTTCATTGAACACTGAAGCTTTCTTT. Translated: CASYPHWDRGPPSLNTEAFF.

The table lists this clonotype with many counts. The chain has TRBV7-9 and TRBJ2-2; 8 bases align to TRBD1. The CDR3 has 15 residues. In germline, CDR1 is SEHNR, CDR2 FQNEAQ (reference sequence). With 8 bases clipped from V and 4 bases from J, the junction kept 9 bases outside the gene matches. In DNA form, the CDR3 reads TGTGCCAGCGGAGAACCGGGACAGGCCACCGGGGAGCTGTTTTTT. Protein sequence: CASGEPGQATGELFF.

The table lists this clonotype with many counts. The V gene is TRBV6-6, the J gene TRBJ1-1; TRBD1 matches 9 bases. The germline V gene encodes CDR1 MNHNY and CDR2 SVGAGI (reference sequence). This CDR3 has 17 residues. After removal of 2 bases from V and 3 bases from J, the junction contained 10 bases not matched to a gene. The CDR3 is CASSYRTKQGAYTEAFF. In nucleotides, the CDR3 is TGTGCCAGCAGTTACCGAACTAAACAGGGGGCCTACACTGAAGCTTTCTTT.

This clonotype was recorded a few times. One base away lies a much larger clone, so this may be a sequencing read error. The chain carries TRBV4-2 and TRBJ1-1; a weak D match, TRBD1 (5 bases). Germline CDR1 reads LGHNA; CDR2 reads YNFKEQ. The CDR3 totals 15 residues. V gave up 4 bases and J gave up 0 bases, with 12 bases separating them. The DNA for the CDR3 is TGTGCCAGCAGCCTAATGACAGACATGAACACTGAAGCTTTCTTT. The encoded protein is CASSLMTDMNTEAFF.

This clonotype was seen ten or more times. The chain combines TRBV6-2 or TRBV6-3 with TRBJ2-1; 11 nucleotides agree with TRBD2. The CDR3 has 14 residues. Germline assignment: CDR1 MNHEY and CDR2 SVGEGT. J lost 15 bases, V lost 5 bases, and 12 bases had no gene match. This CDR3 is CASSKTSGTFEPFF. The CDR3 DNA reads TGTGCCAGCAGTAAGACTAGCGGGACTTTTGAACCGTTCTTC.

This clonotype occurred many times. The chain carries TRBV3-1 and TRBJ2-2; 7 nucleotides line up with TRBD2. The germline CDR1 and CDR2 sequences are LGHDT and YNNKEL (reference sequence). The ends lost 7 bases at V and 4 bases at J; junction bases unmatched: 6. The CDR3 is 14 amino acids. The CDR3 loop reads CASNLASGTGELFF. DNA for the CDR3: TGTGCCAGCAATCTGGCTAGCGGCACCGGGGAGCTGTTTTTT.

In this sample, this clonotype turned up many times. V gene TRBV3-1 combines with J gene TRBJ1-4; tentatively, D is TRBD1 (5 bases). V was clipped by 0 bases and J by 8 bases, with 10 bases between them. The germline CDR1 and CDR2 sequences are LGHDT and YNNKEL (reference sequence). The CDR3 totals 14 residues. CDR3 loop: CASSQEAGWEKLFF. The CDR3 nucleotides read TGTGCCAGCAGCCAAGAGGCAGGGTGGGAAAAACTGTTTTTT.

There are many counts of this clonotype. The V gene is TRBV7-9, the J gene TRBJ2-3, with 13 bases matching TRBD2. V shed 1 base, J shed 4 bases, and the junction held 5 bases outside the gene matches. There are 17 residues in the CDR3. Germline V lookup: CDR1 SEHNR, CDR2 FQNEAQ (reference sequence). The CDR3 nucleotides are TGTGCCAGCAGCTTAGGTTTCACTAGCGGGGGGGCAGATACGCAGTATTTT. It specifies CASSLGFTSGGADTQYF.

This clonotype was detected many times. V usage is TRBV12-3 or TRBV12-4 and J usage is TRBJ2-7; 8 nucleotides match TRBD1. The length of the CDR3 is 15 residues. V dropped 4 bases and J dropped 0; count of bases not matched to a gene: 5. CDR3 amino acids: CASSSGQVLSYEQYF. The CDR3 coding sequence is TGTGCCAGCAGTTCGGGACAGGTTCTCTCCTACGAGCAGTACTTC.

This clonotype has a count of ten or more. The CDR3 reads CASSLVSTRGLRTDTQYF. Written as DNA, the CDR3 is TGTGCCAGCAGTTTAGTCTCCACCCGGGGCCTGAGGACAGATACGCAGTATTTT. The chain joins TRBV12-3 or TRBV12-4 to TRBJ2-3; perhaps D is TRBD1 or TRBD2 (5 bases each). Trimming pared 1 base from V and 3 bases from J, leaving 20 bases between. CDR3 length equals 18 residues.

This clonotype was observed at least ten times. The rearrangement uses TRBV28 and TRBJ2-3; a weak D match, TRBD1 (5 bases). V lost 5 bases, J lost 5 bases, and 11 bases lay in between. This CDR3 region has 13 residues. The germline V gene has CDR1 MDHEN and CDR2 SYDVKM. The CDR3: CASSEGVEDTQYF. Here the CDR3 DNA reads TGTGCCAGCAGTGAAGGGGTGGAAGATACGCAGTATTTT.

This clonotype was observed a few times. CDR3 protein: CASWGGANYGYTF. CDR3 in DNA: TGTGCCAGCTGGGGGGGGGCTAACTATGGCTACACCTTC. V usage is TRBV27 and J usage is TRBJ1-2, with D possibly TRBD1 on 5 matching bases. V gave up 8 bases and J gave up 0 bases, with 10 bases separating them. CDR3 length: 13 amino acids. CDR1 MNHEY and CDR2 SMNVEV come from the germline V gene (reference sequence).

This chain links TRBV28 with TRBJ2-7; 14 bases line up with TRBD2. J was trimmed by 3 bases and V by 5 bases; bases with no gene match: 9. From germline, CDR1 is MDHEN and CDR2 SYDVKM. CDR3 length equals 17 residues. The CDR3 nucleotides read TGTGCCAGCAGTCCCGGGACTAGCGGGAGTTTGAACTACGAGCAGTACTTC. It translates to CASSPGTSGSLNYEQYF.

This clonotype was counted ten times or more. The rearrangement uses TRBV5-1 and TRBJ1-4; D remains ambiguous. V lost 0 bases and J 8 bases, leaving 8 bases between the germline ends. This CDR3 is 13 amino acids long. Germline values: CDR1 SGHRS, CDR2 YFSETQ. CDR3 residues: CASSLGRVEKLFF. Written as DNA, the CDR3 is TGCGCCAGCAGCTTGGGACGAGTGGAAAAACTGTTTTTT.

This clonotype has ten or more counts. CDR3 region: CASSQVRVTDTQYF. In DNA form, the CDR3 reads TGCGCCAGCAGCCAAGTCCGGGTCACAGATACGCAGTATTTT. The chain is built from TRBV4-1 and TRBJ2-3; D is unresolved. Looked up from germline, CDR1 is MGHRA and CDR2 is YSYEKL. V lost 1 base and J lost 2, with 7 bases in between. The CDR3 sequence is 14 residues long.

The rearrangement links TRBV10-3 to TRBJ1-4; D gene unclear. The CDR3 loop spans 16 amino acids. Deletions cut 3 bases from V and 4 bases from J, with 15 bases between. Germline V gene lookup returns CDR1 ENHRY and CDR2 SYGVKD. DNA of the CDR3: TGTGCCATCAGTGACGGTGGGAGACGACATAATGAAAAACTGTTTTTT. Translation: CAISDGGRRHNEKLFF.

This clonotype was observed at least ten times. The genes are TRBV6-7 and TRBJ1-1; weak D call: TRBD1 (6 bases). TRBV6-7 is reported as an ORF; its role is uncertain. Trimming took 11 bases from V and 3 from J, leaving 19 bases between them. The CDR3 runs to 14 residues. The CDR3 sequence: CAGRGGKGDTEAFF. DNA for the CDR3: TGTGCCGGACGGGGCGGGAAGGGGGACACTGAAGCTTTCTTT.

This clonotype appeared many times. The chain has TRBV28 and TRBJ1-2; D ambiguous. The CDR3 runs to 14 residues. V was clipped by 6 bases and J by 7 bases, with 18 bases between them. Germline CDR1 is MDHEN and CDR2 is SYDVKM. The CDR3 DNA is TGTGCCAGCAGCAAATTCGCGCAAAGTGGTGGCTACACCTTC. Its protein product is CASSKFAQSGGYTF.

This clonotype was observed many times. The chain joins TRBV18 to TRBJ1-2, with D possibly being TRBD1 (6 bases). Per the germline V gene, CDR1 is KGHSH and CDR2 is LQKENI. The CDR3 runs 14 residues. Trimming left V 4 bases short and J 8 bases short, with 17 bases between. CDR3: CASSRLQGSEGYTF. The CDR3 DNA sequence: TGTGCCAGCTCACGATTACAGGGTTCGGAGGGCTACACCTTC. The full variable domain, rest sourced from reference TRBV18 and TRBJ1-2, is NAGVMQNPRHLVRRRGQEARLRCSPMKGHSHVYWYRQLPEEGLKFMVYLQKENIIDESGMPKERFSAEFPKEGPSILRIQQVVRGDSAAYFCASSRLQGSEGYTFGSGTRLTVV.

The gene calls are TRBV28 and TRBJ2-7; 15 nucleotides line up with TRBD2. Germline CDR1 MDHEN, CDR2 SYDVKM. The trim removed 6 bases at V and 1 base at J, leaving 13 bases unmatched. This CDR3 has 19 amino acids. CDR3: CASRPTGAGLAGGSYEQYF. CDR3 DNA sequence: TGTGCCAGCAGGCCGACAGGGGCCGGACTAGCGGGAGGGTCCTACGAGCAGTACTTC.

There are many counts of this clonotype. J is TRBJ2-5 and V is TRBV7-9; 16 nucleotides agree with TRBD2. CDR3 size: 18 residues. Germline CDR1 reads SEHNR; CDR2 reads FQNEAQ (reference sequence). Germline trimming cut 4 bases from V and 5 bases from J; bases unmatched to any gene: 10. For the CDR3, the DNA is TGTGCCAGCAGCTGGGGGACTAGCGGGAGGGCCGATGTGGAGACCCAGTACTTC. Its protein is CASSWGTSGRADVETQYF.

At least ten counts were recorded for this clonotype. The gene calls are TRBV7-2 and TRBJ2-5, with TRBD1 identical over 8 bases. The CDR3 has 14 amino acids. V was clipped by 5 bases and J by 5 bases; unmatched bases: 7. Germline V gene data show CDR1 as SGHTA and CDR2 as FQGNSA. The CDR3 DNA reads as TGTGCCAGCAGCGTTCAGGGGGCGGGGGAGACCCAGTACTTC. The encoded protein is CASSVQGAGETQYF.

This clonotype appeared once. The chain recombines TRBV5-1 with TRBJ2-5, with TRBD1 matching 11 bases. The ends lost 4 bases at V and 13 bases at J; junction bases unmatched: 6. The CDR3 length is 12 residues. In germline, CDR1 is SGHRS, CDR2 YFSETQ. The CDR3 region has the DNA TGCGCCAGCAGCCCGGGACAGGGGGTAAGGTACTTC. Its translation is CASSPGQGVRYF.

This clonotype was counted a few times. CDR3 DNA sequence: TGTGCCATCAGGGGGTCCCAGATCAAAACCGGGGAGCTGTTTTTT. Translation: CAIRGSQIKTGELFF. V gene TRBV10-3 combines with J gene TRBJ2-2; D call uncertain. Germline CDR1 ENHRY, CDR2 SYGVKD. Trimming took 6 bases from V and 5 from J, leaving 16 bases between them. This CDR3 is built from 15 residues.